This T cell receptor beta chain was sequenced for a study of T cells in Graves' hyperthyroidism and ophthalmopathy. TCR beta CDR3 regions were amplified from RNA transcripts. The TCR CDR3 first-round RT-PCR relied on the HTBI primer set. TCRdb called the multiplex PCR reads again in MiXCR, with one record for every CDR3 protein. The sample includes hundreds of thousands of distinct CDR3 sequences, roughly 14% of them seen just once. This clonotype was recorded many times. This CDR3 has 15 residues. Trimming cost V 4 bases and J 0 bases, with 10 bases left between them. Germline V lookup: CDR1 KGHDR, CDR2 SFDVKD.

V is TRBV24-1 and J is TRBJ2-3, with D perhaps TRBD1 (6 bases). This receptor was obtained from a man between 18 and 35 years old with Graves' ophthalmopathy. Material: blood. This CDR3 is CATSETGASTDTQYF. CDR3 bases: TGTGCCACCAGTGAGACAGGTGCTAGCACAGATACGCAGTATTTT.